This TCR beta chain was identified during a study of neoadjuvant nivolumab and ipilimumab in lung cancer. Study results and caveats: TCR sequencing covered a small number of samples.

Profiled with immunoSEQ multiplex PCR; TCRdb holds only in-frame clones, not every one. The sample lists 3,000 to 5,000 clones, around three quarters occurring once. Details on this clone: No antigen is known for it.

Germline loops: CDR1 SGDLS, CDR2 YYNGEE. V was clipped by 2 bases and J by 0 bases, with 7 bases between them. There are 14 residues in the CDR3. This material consisted of peripheral blood, taken after neoadjuvant nivolumab, alone or with ipilimumab, at or shortly before surgery. The gene calls are TRBV9 and TRBJ2-3; D unclear. This sequence was found in an adult with non-small cell lung cancer. CDR3 residues: CASSVLPSTDTQYF. CDR3 nucleotide sequence: TGTGCCAGCAGCGTTCTCCCGAGCACAGATACGCAGTATTTT.